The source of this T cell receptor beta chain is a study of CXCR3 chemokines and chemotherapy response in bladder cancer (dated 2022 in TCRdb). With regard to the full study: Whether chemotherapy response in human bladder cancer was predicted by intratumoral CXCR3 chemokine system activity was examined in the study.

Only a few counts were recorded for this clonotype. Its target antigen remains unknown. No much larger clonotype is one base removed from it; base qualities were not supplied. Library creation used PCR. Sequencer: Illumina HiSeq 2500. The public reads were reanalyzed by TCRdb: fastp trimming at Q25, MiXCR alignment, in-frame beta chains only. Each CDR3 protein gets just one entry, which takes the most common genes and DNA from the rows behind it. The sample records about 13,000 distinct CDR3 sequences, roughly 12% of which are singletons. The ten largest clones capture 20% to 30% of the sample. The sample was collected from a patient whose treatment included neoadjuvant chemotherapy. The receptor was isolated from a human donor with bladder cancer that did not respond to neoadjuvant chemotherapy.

The nucleotide sequence is given as TGTGCCTGGAGTGTACTAGGAGACAGATTCTCCTCTGGGGCCAACGTCCTGACTTTC. Protein translation: CAWSVLGDRFSSGANVLTF. The receptor chain draws on TRBV30 and TRBJ2-6, with the D segment possibly TRBD1 or TRBD2, each aligning over 5 bases. Looking up the germline V gene (reference sequence) yields CDR1 GTSNPN and CDR2 SVGIG. The CDR3 starts with the cysteine, ends with the phenylalanine, and has 19 residues. Of all the DNA, just the CDR3 is kept, 57 bases in frame from base 1. V drops 0 bases and J drops 0 bases, leaving 18 bases in between. With the portions outside the CDR3 filled from the reference TRBV30 and TRBJ2-6 genes, the complete variable region becomes SQTIHQWPATLVQPVGSPLSLECTVEGTSNPNLYWYRQAAGRGLQLLFYSVGIGQISSEVPQNLSASRPQDRQFILSSKKLLLSDSGFYLCAWSVLGDRFSSGANVLTFGAGSRLTVL.